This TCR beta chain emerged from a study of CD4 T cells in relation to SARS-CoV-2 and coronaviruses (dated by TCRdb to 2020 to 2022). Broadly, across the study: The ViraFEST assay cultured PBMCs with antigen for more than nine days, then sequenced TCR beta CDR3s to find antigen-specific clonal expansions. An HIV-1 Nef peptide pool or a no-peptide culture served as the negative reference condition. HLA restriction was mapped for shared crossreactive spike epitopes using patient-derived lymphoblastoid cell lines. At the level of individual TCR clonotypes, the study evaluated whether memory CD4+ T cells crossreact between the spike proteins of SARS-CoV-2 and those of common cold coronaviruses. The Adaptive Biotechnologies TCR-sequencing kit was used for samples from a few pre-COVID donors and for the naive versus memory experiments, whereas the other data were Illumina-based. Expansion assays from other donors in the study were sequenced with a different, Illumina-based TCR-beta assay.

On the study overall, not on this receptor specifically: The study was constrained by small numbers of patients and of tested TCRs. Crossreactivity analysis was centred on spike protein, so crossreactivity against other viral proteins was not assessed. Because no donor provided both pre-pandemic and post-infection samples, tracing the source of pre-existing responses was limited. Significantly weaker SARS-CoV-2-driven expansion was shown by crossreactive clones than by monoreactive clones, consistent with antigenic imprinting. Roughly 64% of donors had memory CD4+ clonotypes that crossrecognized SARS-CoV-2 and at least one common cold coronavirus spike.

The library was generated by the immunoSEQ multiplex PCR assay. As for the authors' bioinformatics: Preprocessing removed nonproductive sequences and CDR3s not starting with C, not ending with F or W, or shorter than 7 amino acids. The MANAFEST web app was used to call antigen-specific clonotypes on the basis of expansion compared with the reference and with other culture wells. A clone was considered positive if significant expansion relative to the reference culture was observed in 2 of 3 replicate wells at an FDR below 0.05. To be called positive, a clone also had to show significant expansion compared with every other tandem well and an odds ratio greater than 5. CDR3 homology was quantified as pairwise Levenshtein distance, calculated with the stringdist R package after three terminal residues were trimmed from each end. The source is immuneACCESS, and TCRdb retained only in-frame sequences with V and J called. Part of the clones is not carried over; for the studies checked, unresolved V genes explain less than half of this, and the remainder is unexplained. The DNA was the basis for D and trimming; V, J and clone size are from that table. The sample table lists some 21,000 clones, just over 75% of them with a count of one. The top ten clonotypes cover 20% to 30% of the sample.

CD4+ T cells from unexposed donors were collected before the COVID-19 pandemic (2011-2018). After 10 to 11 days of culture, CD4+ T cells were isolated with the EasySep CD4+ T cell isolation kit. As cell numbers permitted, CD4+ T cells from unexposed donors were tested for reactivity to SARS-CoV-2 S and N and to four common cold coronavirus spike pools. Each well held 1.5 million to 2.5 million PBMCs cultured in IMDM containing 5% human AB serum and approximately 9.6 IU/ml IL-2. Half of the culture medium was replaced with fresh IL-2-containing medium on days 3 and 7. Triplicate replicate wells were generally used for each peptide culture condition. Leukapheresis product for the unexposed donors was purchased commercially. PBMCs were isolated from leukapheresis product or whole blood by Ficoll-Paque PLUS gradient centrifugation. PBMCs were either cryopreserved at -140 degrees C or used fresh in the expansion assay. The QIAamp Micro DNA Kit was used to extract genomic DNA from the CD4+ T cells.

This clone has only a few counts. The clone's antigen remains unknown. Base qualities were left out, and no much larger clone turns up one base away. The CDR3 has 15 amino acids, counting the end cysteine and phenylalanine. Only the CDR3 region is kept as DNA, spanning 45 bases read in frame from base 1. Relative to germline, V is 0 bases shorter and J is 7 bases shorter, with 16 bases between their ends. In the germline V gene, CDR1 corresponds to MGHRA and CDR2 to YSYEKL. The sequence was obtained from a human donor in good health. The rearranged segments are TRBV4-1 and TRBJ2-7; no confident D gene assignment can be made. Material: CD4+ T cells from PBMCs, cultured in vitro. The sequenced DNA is TGCGCCAGCAGCCAAGATTACAGTACGGTTAGGGAGCAGTACTTC. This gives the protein CASSQDYSTVREQYF.